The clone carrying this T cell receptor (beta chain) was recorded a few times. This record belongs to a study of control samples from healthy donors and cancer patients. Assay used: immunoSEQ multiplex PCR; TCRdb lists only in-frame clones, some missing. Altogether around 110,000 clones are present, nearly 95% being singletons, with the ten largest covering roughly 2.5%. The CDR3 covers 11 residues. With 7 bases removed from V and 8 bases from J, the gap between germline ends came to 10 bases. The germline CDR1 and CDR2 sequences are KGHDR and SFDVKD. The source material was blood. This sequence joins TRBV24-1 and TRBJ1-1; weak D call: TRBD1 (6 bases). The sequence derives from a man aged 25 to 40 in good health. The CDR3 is CATSSGTEAFF. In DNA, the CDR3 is TGTGCCACCAGCAGCGGGACAGAAGCTTTCTTT.